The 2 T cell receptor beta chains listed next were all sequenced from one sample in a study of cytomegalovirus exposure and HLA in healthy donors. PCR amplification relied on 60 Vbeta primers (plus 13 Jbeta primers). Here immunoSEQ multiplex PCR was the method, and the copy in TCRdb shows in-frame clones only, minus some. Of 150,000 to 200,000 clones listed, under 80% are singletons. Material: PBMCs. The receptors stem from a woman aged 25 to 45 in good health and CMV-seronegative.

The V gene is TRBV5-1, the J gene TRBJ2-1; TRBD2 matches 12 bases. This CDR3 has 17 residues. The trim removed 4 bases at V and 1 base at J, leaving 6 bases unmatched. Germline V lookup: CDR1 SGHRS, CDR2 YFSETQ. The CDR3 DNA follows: TGCGCCAGCAGCATCCGGACTAGCGGGGAGTCCTACAATGAGCAGTTCTTC. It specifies CASSIRTSGESYNEQFF.

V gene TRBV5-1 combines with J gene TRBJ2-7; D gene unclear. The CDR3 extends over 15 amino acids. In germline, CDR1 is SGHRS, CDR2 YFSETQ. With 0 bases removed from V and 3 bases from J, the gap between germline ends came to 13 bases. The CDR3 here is CASSLAVSGRYEQYF. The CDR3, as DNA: TGCGCCAGCAGCTTGGCCGTTTCAGGCCGCTACGAGCAGTACTTC.